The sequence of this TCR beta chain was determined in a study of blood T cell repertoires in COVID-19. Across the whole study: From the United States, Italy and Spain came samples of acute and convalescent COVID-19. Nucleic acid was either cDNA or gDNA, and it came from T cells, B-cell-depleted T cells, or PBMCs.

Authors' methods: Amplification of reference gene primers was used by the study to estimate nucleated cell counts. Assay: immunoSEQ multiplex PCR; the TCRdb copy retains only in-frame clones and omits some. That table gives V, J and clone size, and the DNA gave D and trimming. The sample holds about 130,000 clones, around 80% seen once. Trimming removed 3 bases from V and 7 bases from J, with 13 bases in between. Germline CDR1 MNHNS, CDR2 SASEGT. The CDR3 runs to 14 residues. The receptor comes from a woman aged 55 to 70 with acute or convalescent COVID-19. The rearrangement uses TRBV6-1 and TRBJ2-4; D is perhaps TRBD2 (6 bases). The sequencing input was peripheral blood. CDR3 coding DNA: TGTGCCAGCAGTGACACCGGGACTTTGAACATTCAGTACTTC. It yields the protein CASSDTGTLNIQYF.